This T cell receptor beta chain was identified during a study of Ad26.COV2.S vaccination and SARS-CoV-2 variants. Regarding treatment: over 15 received Ad26.COV2.S at low or high dose, single or two shots; about 5 received placebo; per-sample allocation not given. Samples were taken on day 63 after the first vaccine or placebo injection. Sequencing used immunoSEQ multiplex PCR; TCRdb keeps in-frame clones, though not all of them. The sample shows some 290,000 clones, around four fifths of them seen only once. V was pared by 0 bases and J by 6 bases, with 11 bases between. CDR1 and CDR2 (germline): MNHNS, SASEGT. This CDR3 comprises 15 residues.

Sample: peripheral blood, taken in a trial of Ad26.COV2.S vaccine versus placebo. The V and J genes are TRBV6-1 and TRBJ1-4; perhaps TRBD1 as D (5 bases). The TCR comes from a person aged 18-65 years who received the Ad26.COV2.S COVID-19 vaccine or a placebo. The CDR3 here is CASSEAFGAHEKLFF. The DNA for the CDR3 is TGTGCCAGCAGTGAAGCTTTCGGGGCCCATGAAAAACTGTTTTTT.